These 4 T cell receptor beta chains came from one sample sequenced in a study of cytomegalovirus exposure and HLA in healthy donors. PCR amplification relied on 60 Vbeta primers (plus 13 Jbeta primers). The method was immunoSEQ multiplex PCR; TCRdb's version includes in-frame clones alone and lacks a portion of them. The repertoire has around 200,000 clones, around 83% of them found once; the top ten carry more than 0.95%. The sample taken for sequencing was PBMCs. Every receptor here comes from a girl aged 2-10 years in good health and CMV-seropositive.

As for this clone: Mismatch with germline at one junction end may stem from a read error. V usage is TRBV7-7 and J usage is TRBJ2-1; TRBD1 agrees at 7 bases. CDR3 length equals 15 residues. Germline V CDR1 and CDR2: SSHAT, FNYEAQ (reference sequence). CDR3 in DNA: TGTGCTAGCAGCTCGAAAGGGGGCGCCTACAATGAGCAGTTCTTC. Protein product: CASSSKGGAYNEQFF.

The chain carries TRBV21-1 and TRBJ2-4; the DNA was not compared with TRBD2, the D call given in the table. TRBV21-1 is noted as a pseudogene. The CDR3 is 16 residues long. The CDR3 sequence: CASKPQRRVAKNIQYF. The CDR3 nucleotides are TGTGCCAGCAAACCGCAGAGGCGCGTGGCCAAAAACATTCAGTACTTC.

J is TRBJ1-3 and V is TRBV6-6, with D tentatively TRBD1 (5 bases). Germline V gene lookup returns CDR1 MNHNY and CDR2 SVGAGI (reference sequence). V was shortened by 3 bases and J by 1 base, with 13 bases between the two germline ends. The CDR3 totals 16 residues. The CDR3 DNA sequence: TGTGCCAGCAGTTATGGGGTGAAGGGGTCTGGAAACACCATATATTTT. Translation: CASSYGVKGSGNTIYF.

The rearrangement joins TRBV12-2 to TRBJ2-2; TRBD2 reflects the table's D call only, with no check against the DNA. TRBV12-2 is a pseudogene segment. The CDR3 runs 15 residues. The CDR3 nucleotides read TGTGCAAGTCGCTTAGTTCCCCGCGGCACCGGGGAGCTGTTTTTT. Protein: CASRLVPRGTGELFF.